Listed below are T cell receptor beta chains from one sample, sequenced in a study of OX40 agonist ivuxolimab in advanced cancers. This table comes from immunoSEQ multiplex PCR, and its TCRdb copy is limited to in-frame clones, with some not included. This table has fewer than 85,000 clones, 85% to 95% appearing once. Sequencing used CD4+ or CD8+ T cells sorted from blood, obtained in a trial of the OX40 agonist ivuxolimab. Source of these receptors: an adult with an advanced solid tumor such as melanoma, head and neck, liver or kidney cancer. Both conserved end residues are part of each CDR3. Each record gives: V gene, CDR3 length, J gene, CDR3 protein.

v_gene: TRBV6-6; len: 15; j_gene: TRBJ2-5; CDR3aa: CASSFYLAGGETQYF
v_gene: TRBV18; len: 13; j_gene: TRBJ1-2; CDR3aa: CASSPPGLGGYTF
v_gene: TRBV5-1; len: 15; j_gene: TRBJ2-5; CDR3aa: CASSSGRQIQETQYF
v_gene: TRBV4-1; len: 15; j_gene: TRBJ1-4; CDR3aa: CASRESGGRREKLFF
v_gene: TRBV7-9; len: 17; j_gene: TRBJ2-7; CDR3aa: CASSSQGRVAGVREQYF
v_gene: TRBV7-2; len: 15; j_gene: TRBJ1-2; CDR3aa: CASSPGQGANYGYTF
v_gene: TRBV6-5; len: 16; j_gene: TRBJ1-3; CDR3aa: CASSSGGRFSGNTIYF
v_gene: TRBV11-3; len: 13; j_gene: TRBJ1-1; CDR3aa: CASSLVRATEAFF
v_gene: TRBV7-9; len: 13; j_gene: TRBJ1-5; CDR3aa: CASSSTNDQPQHF
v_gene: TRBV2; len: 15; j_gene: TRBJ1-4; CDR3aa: CASSPERATNEKLFF
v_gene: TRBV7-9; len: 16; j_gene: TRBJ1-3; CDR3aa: CASSLAGQGARNTIYF